The rows below give T cell receptor beta chains drawn from one sample of a study of T cell repertoires in urothelial bladder cancer. Assay used: immunoSEQ multiplex PCR; TCRdb lists only in-frame clones, some missing. Of about 6,400 clones in the sample, over 55% were seen once. The sample consisted of tumor-infiltrating cells from bladder cancer. The receptors stem from a human donor with urothelial carcinoma. Each CDR3 is given with its conserved first and last residue. The D gene is left open where the match is weak. Clone size is not always given. Where it is, it says once, few, many or a class for expanded clones.

cdr3_nt,cdr3_aa,clone_size,v_call,d_call,j_call
TGTGCCAGCTCACCAACCCAGGGGATGGCAGACACTGAAGCTTTCTTT,CASSPTQGMADTEAFF,-,TRBV18,-,TRBJ1-1
TGTGCCAGCAGCTTAACTAGAGACACAGATACGCAGTATTTT,CASSLTRDTDTQYF,medium-sized,TRBV7-2,-,TRBJ2-3
TGTGCCAGCAGTGCCCCCGGGCGGGGGCTCGAGCAGTACTTC,CASSAPGRGLEQYF,-,TRBV6-1,-,TRBJ2-7
TGCGCCAGCAGCACTGGACAGGGAAGAATGAACACTGAAGCTTTCTTT,CASSTGQGRMNTEAFF,-,TRBV5-1,TRBD1,TRBJ1-1
TGTGCCATCAGTGCCGGGAATGAAAAACTGTTTTTT,CAISAGNEKLFF,-,TRBV10-3,-,TRBJ1-4
TGTGCCAGCAGCTTAGACGGGGATGAGCAGTTCTTC,CASSLDGDEQFF,-,TRBV7-2,-,TRBJ2-1
TGTGCCAGTAGTGTGGGACAGGGGATTTCGGGTGAGCAGTTCTTC,CASSVGQGISGEQFF,-,TRBV19,TRBD1,TRBJ2-1
TGTGCCAGCAGCCCGGGGGACGGCACTGAAGCTTTCTTT,CASSPGDGTEAFF,-,TRBV6-1,-,TRBJ1-1
TGTGCCAGCAGCCAAGTGCGGGGGCCCCCCACAGATACGCAGTATTTT,CASSQVRGPPTDTQYF,-,TRBV14,-,TRBJ2-3
TGTGCCTGGACTGTGGGGAGCGGCAGGTCACCCCTCCACTTT,CAWTVGSGRSPLHF,medium-sized,TRBV30,-,TRBJ1-6
TGTGCCAGCAGTTTATTACCAATGGGCTACGAGCAGTACTTC,CASSLLPMGYEQYF,-,TRBV28,-,TRBJ2-7
TGTGCCAGCAGCGTAGAACTAGCGGGAGAGACCCAGTACTTC,CASSVELAGETQYF,-,TRBV9,TRBD2,TRBJ2-5
TGTGCCAGCAGTTACTCGGGCAGGGGGCGCGGCGAGCAGTACTTC,CASSYSGRGRGEQYF,-,TRBV6-5,TRBD1,TRBJ2-7
TGTGCCAGCAGCCCCGAACTAGCGGTGCCCGGCGAGCAGTACTTC,CASSPELAVPGEQYF,-,TRBV7-8,TRBD2,TRBJ2-7
TGTGCCAGCAGCCCGGACGTGGGAAACTACAATGAGCAGTTCTTC,CASSPDVGNYNEQFF,-,TRBV11-1,-,TRBJ2-1
TGTGCCAGCTCCCCAGGAGACAGGGGTTTTGGCTACACCTTC,CASSPGDRGFGYTF,medium-sized,TRBV18,TRBD1,TRBJ1-2
TGTGCCAGCAGTGACTCGGGGGTGGAGGGTCCGTATAATCTGGCCAAAAACATTCAGTACTTC,CASSDSGVEGPYNLAKNIQYF,-,TRBV6-4,-,TRBJ2-4
TGTGCCAGCAGCTTAGTAGCGCAGGTCAATGGGAATCAGCCCCAGCATTTT,CASSLVAQVNGNQPQHF,few,TRBV7-8,-,TRBJ1-5
TGTGCCAGCAGCCTTGGGACAACCGGGGGGGAGACCCAGTACTTC,CASSLGTTGGETQYF,once,TRBV14,-,TRBJ2-5
TGTGCCAGCAGTGAAGGTGGGAGGGACCCTTACAATGAGCAGTTCTTC,CASSEGGRDPYNEQFF,-,TRBV6-1,TRBD2,TRBJ2-1
TGCGCCAGCAGCTTGCGGGCCCGGACAGGCCAGGCTGACTACGAGCAGTACTTC,CASSLRARTGQADYEQYF,-,TRBV5-1,TRBD1,TRBJ2-7
TGTGCCAGCAACCTTAGCGGGGGGGCGACCGGGGAGCTGTTTTTT,CASNLSGGATGELFF,-,TRBV27,TRBD2,TRBJ2-2